The 21 T cell receptor beta chains given below trace back to one sample, sequenced in a study of shared clonotypes between healthy human individuals. The assay was immunoSEQ multiplex PCR, and TCRdb's table has in-frame clones only and misses some. Of about 1.5 million clones in the sample, approximately 97% are singletons; the top ten hold about 1%. Sequenced material: naive CD4+ T cells sorted from blood. As to subset: CD45RA+ positively selected. The receptor source for this set is a man aged 25 to 45 in good health.

For the CDR3, the DNA is TGTGCCAGCAGCTGGACCGGGCTAGCGACAAGGGACGATGAGCAGTTCTTC. This sequence encodes CASSWTGLATRDDEQFF. The chain joins TRBV28 to TRBJ2-1; weak D call: TRBD2 (6 bases). V was cut by 6 bases and J by 8 bases, with 26 bases left in between. Per the germline V gene, CDR1 is MDHEN and CDR2 is SYDVKM. The CDR3 totals 17 residues.

V and J are TRBV18 and TRBJ2-3; D is unresolved. V shed 6 bases and J shed 1 base, with 11 bases lying between them. Germline CDR1 KGHSH, CDR2 LQKENI. CDR3 length: 14 residues. The CDR3 DNA reads as TGTGCCAGCTCGTACCGGGCGGGCACAGATACGCAGTATTTT. Its translation is CASSYRAGTDTQYF.

J is TRBJ2-1 and V is TRBV29-1; perhaps TRBD2 as D (6 bases). CDR3 length: 14 amino acids. The V gene lost 7 bases and the J gene lost 4 bases, with 17 bases spanning the gap. Germline values: CDR1 SQVTM, CDR2 ANQGSEA. DNA of the CDR3: TGCAGCGGGTGGAGGGTTGATGGGTACAATGAGCAGTTCTTC. Its protein product is CSGWRVDGYNEQFF.

In regard to this clone: Additional DNA sequences in this sample encode the identical CDR3. The gene calls are TRBV28 and TRBJ1-2; D gene unclear. Per the germline V gene, CDR1 is MDHEN and CDR2 is SYDVKM. The V end was cut by 5 bases, the J end by 4 bases, with 8 bases between. This CDR3 is 12 amino acids long. CDR3 in amino acids: CASSLGPYGYTF. As DNA, the CDR3 is TGTGCCAGCAGTCTAGGGCCCTATGGCTACACCTTC.

This clone showed up just once. The J gene is TRBJ2-7, the V gene TRBV5-6, with D possibly TRBD2 on 6 matching bases. The ends were cut back, 4 bases at V and 2 bases at J, with 13 bases in the middle. The CDR3 is 14 residues long. The germline V gene encodes CDR1 SGHDT and CDR2 YYEEEE. In DNA form, the CDR3 reads TGTGCCAGCAGCCCGGGGACTGCACCCTACGAGCAGTACTTC. This gives the protein CASSPGTAPYEQYF.

The chain is built from TRBV15 and TRBJ1-4; 9 bases are a match to TRBD1. The CDR3 is made up of 14 amino acids. The germline CDR1 and CDR2 sequences are LNHNV and YYDKDF (reference sequence). With V trimmed by 4 bases and J by 8 bases, 5 bases remained unmatched. In DNA, the CDR3 is TGTGCCACCAGCAACCTGACAGGGGGGGAAAAACTGTTTTTT. Protein sequence: CATSNLTGGEKLFF.

The chain joins TRBV7-2 to TRBJ2-1; TRBD2 agrees at 8 bases. Germline values: CDR1 SGHTA, CDR2 FQGNSA. V lost 1 base and J lost 9; bases outside the gene matches: 8. The CDR3 has 15 residues. CDR3 nucleotides: TGTGCCAGCAGCTTAGGACTAGCGCACGGGTCTGAGCAGTTCTTC. Its protein product is CASSLGLAHGSEQFF.

Of note for this clone: Other DNA sequences from this sample encode an identical CDR3 as well. The chain recombines TRBV19 with TRBJ2-7; 10 bases match TRBD2. The germline CDR1 and CDR2 sequences are LNHDA and SQIVND (reference sequence). CDR3 length: 12 residues. V lost 8 bases and J lost 3; bases outside the gene matches: 1. The CDR3 loop reads CASASGSYEQYF. The DNA for the CDR3 is TGTGCCAGTGCTAGCGGGAGCTACGAGCAGTACTTC. Looking up the rest from reference TRBV19 and TRBJ2-7 gives the full variable domain: DGGITQSPKYLFRKEGQNVTLSCEQNLNHDAMYWYRQDPGQGLRLIYYSQIVNDFQKGDIAEGYSVSREKKESFPLTVTSAQKNPTAFYLCASASGSYEQYFGPGTRLTVT.

This chain connects TRBV18 to TRBJ2-7, with 7 bases identical to TRBD2. With V trimmed by 6 bases and J by 7 bases, 15 bases remained unmatched. The CDR3 is 15 amino acids. Germline V gene sequence: CDR1 KGHSH, CDR2 LQKENI. CDR3 residues: CASSPAIVTAGEQYF. The DNA of the CDR3 is TGTGCCAGCTCTCCCGCAATTGTAACAGCGGGAGAGCAGTACTTC.

This clone showed up just once. The chain links TRBV28 to TRBJ1-1; D may be TRBD1 (6 bases). Trimming shortened V by 8 bases and J by 11 bases, and 18 bases separated the two germline ends. Per germline, CDR1 MDHEN and CDR2 SYDVKM. This CDR3 spans 12 amino acids. The CDR3 loop is CASSRGLRGAFF. The DNA for the CDR3 is TGTGCCAGCTCCAGGGGTCTCAGAGGGGCTTTCTTT.

The V and J genes are TRBV6-1 and TRBJ2-2; D uncertain. The CDR3 loop spans 12 amino acids. Trimming pared 5 bases from V and 5 bases from J, leaving 6 bases between. Germline V lookup: CDR1 MNHNS, CDR2 SASEGT. The CDR3 region is CASSRSTGELFF. The CDR3 DNA follows: TGTGCCAGCAGTCGGTCTACCGGGGAGCTGTTTTTT.

This clone was detected only once. A junction end diverges from the germline sequence, so it may reflect a read error. The chain is built from TRBV7-3 and TRBJ2-7; TRBD1 matches at 9 bases. The CDR3 is 13 residues long. In germline, CDR1 is SGHTA, CDR2 FQGTGA. In nucleotides, the CDR3 is TGTGCCAGCAGCCCAGGGACAGGGTTTTCCCTTAACTTC. It yields the protein CASSPGTGFSLNF.

This chain links TRBV5-6 with TRBJ2-1; D not certain. The CDR3 extends over 13 amino acids. V lost 0 bases and J 12 bases, leaving 13 bases between the germline ends. The V gene's germline CDR1 is SGHDT and CDR2 YYEEEE. CDR3 DNA: TGTGCCAGCAGCTTGGAATTCCGAGAGGCGCAGTTCTTC. This translates into CASSLEFREAQFF.

The chain couples TRBV11-2 to TRBJ2-1; 10 positions agree with TRBD2. Germline loops: CDR1 SGHAT, CDR2 FQNNGV. J lost 14 bases, V lost 5 bases, and 12 bases had no gene match. The CDR3 runs 14 residues. The CDR3 region has the DNA TGTGCCAGCAGCCGGATGGAGCGGGAGGGCCCAAAGTTCTTC. This encodes CASSRMEREGPKFF.

This sequence joins TRBV27 and TRBJ2-7; a weak D match, TRBD2 (6 bases). This CDR3 has 17 amino acids. Germline lookup yields CDR1 MNHEY and CDR2 SMNVEV (reference sequence). V was pared by 4 bases and J by 3 bases, with 22 bases between. The CDR3 nucleotides are TGTGCCAGCAGTTCAATATCCCGGCTAGCGCCCGACTACGAGCAGTACTTC. It specifies CASSSISRLAPDYEQYF.

J is TRBJ1-1 and V is TRBV27; 7 positions agree with TRBD1. Germline V gene sequence: CDR1 MNHEY, CDR2 SMNVEV (reference sequence). The length of the CDR3 is 13 residues. J was trimmed by 5 bases and V by 7 bases; bases with no gene match: 7. This CDR3 reads CASTRQGGTEAFF. In nucleotides, the CDR3 is TGTGCCAGCACCAGACAGGGAGGGACTGAAGCTTTCTTT.

As to this clone: This sample also contains other DNA sequences that code for the same CDR3. The genes are TRBV5-5 and TRBJ2-1; D is unresolved. Trimming stripped 0 bases from V and 4 bases from J, with 5 bases between. Germline V lookup: CDR1 SGHKS, CDR2 YYEKEE (reference sequence). The CDR3 sequence is 13 residues long. DNA for the CDR3: TGTGCCAGCAGCTTGGGGCTGTACAATGAGCAGTTCTTC. It codes for CASSLGLYNEQFF.

The chain joins TRBV10-3 to TRBJ2-3; D is possibly TRBD1 or TRBD2 (6 bases each). Germline assignment: CDR1 ENHRY and CDR2 SYGVKD. The length of the CDR3 is 15 residues. V was cut by 6 bases and J by 6 bases, with 19 bases left in between. As DNA, the CDR3 is TGTGCCATCAGCCCAGGACAGCCCCGGGGGGATACGCAGTATTTT. As protein: CAISPGQPRGDTQYF.

The DNA for the CDR3 is TGTGCCAGTAGTATACAAGCCCGGCGATACAATGAGCAGTTCTTC. It specifies CASSIQARRYNEQFF. V gene TRBV19 combines with J gene TRBJ2-1; D remains unclear. The CDR3 runs to 15 residues. V was cut by 2 bases and J by 4 bases, with 12 bases left in between. CDR1 and CDR2 (germline): LNHDA, SQIVND (reference sequence).

The chain links TRBV6-1 to TRBJ1-5; D unresolved. The CDR3 is 14 amino acids. V lost 2 bases, J lost 8 bases, and 13 bases lay in between. CDR1 is MNHNS and CDR2 is SASEGT in the germline V gene. The chain's CDR3 is CASSEIFISKPQHF. In DNA form, the CDR3 reads TGTGCCAGCAGTGAAATCTTTATAAGTAAGCCCCAGCATTTT.

The chain joins TRBV7-6 to TRBJ2-1, with D possibly matching TRBD1 (5 bases). CDR3 length equals 11 residues. Germline loops: CDR1 SGHVS, CDR2 FNYEAQ. V gave up 7 bases and J gave up 9 bases, with 10 bases separating them. CDR3 DNA sequence: TGTGCCAGCACCCCGCAGGGTGAGCAGTTCTTC. As protein: CASTPQGEQFF.